The 13 T cell receptor beta chains reported below all come from one sample, sequenced in a study of T cells in women clearing cervical HPV infection. Generated by immunoSEQ multiplex PCR, the TCRdb table keeps only in-frame clones and is missing some. Its clone listing holds over 35,000 clones. What was sequenced was blood buffy coat. The receptors were gathered from a woman between 18 and 69 years old with a cervical HPV16 infection that either progressed to CIN3+ or cleared (not recorded which).

Notes on this clone: The DNA ends 3 residues before the CDR3 does, and the rest of the CDR3 is filled in from the germline J gene. The gene calls are TRBV19 and TRBJ2-1; TRBD2 aligns across 10 bases. The V gene end was trimmed by 9 bases and the J gene end by 5 bases; junction bases not matched to a gene: 7. The CDR3 is made up of 14 amino acids. CDR1 and CDR2 (germline): LNHDA, SQIVND (reference sequence). The CDR3 spells CASSGTSADNEQFF. Partial CDR3 DNA: TGTGCCAGCTCCGGGACTAGCGCCGACAATGAG.

A remark on this clone: The missing CDR3 end, 3 residues past where the read stops, is filled in from the germline J gene. The V and J genes are TRBV7-8 and TRBJ2-1; 10 nucleotides agree with TRBD2. The germline CDR1 and CDR2 sequences are SGHVS and FQNEAQ. The CDR3 spans 17 residues. Trimming at V came to 5 bases and at J to 5 bases, leaving 12 bases not matched to a gene. Partial CDR3 DNA: TGTGCCAGCAGCGTAAACGCCGGGACTAGCGTAGACAATGAG. It is translated as CASSVNAGTSVDNE. The whole CDR3 region reads CASSVNAGTSVDNEQFF.

As concerns this clone: The read comes to an end 3 residues before the CDR3 does, leaving the germline J gene to fill in the end. This chain joins TRBV7-2 and TRBJ2-2; TRBD2 might be the D (6 bases). The germline gives CDR1 SGHTA, CDR2 FQGNSA. The CDR3 length is 14 residues. V shed 1 base and J shed 7 bases, with 10 bases lying between them. CDR3 DNA (partial): TGTGCCAGCAGCTTAGAATACGGGGGCGGGGAG. It translates to CASSLEYGGGE. The complete CDR3 protein is CASSLEYGGGELFF.

For this clone: The missing CDR3 end, 3 residues past where the read stops, is filled in from the germline J gene. The V call is TRBV7-2, the J call TRBJ2-5; 9 bases fit TRBD2. The V gene end was trimmed by 0 bases and the J gene end by 5 bases; junction bases not matched to a gene: 4. The CDR3 is 15 amino acids. Germline loops: CDR1 SGHTA, CDR2 FQGNSA. CDR3 in amino acids: CASSLAGLAGETQYF. CDR3 bases read: TGTGCCAGCAGCTTAGCGGGACTAGCTGGTGAGACC.

As to this clone: The read is 3 residues too short to cover the CDR3 end, so that end is filled in from the germline J gene. The chain uses TRBV7-9 and TRBJ2-3; 7 nucleotides align to TRBD2. The CDR3 is 13 residues long. CDR1 and CDR2 from the germline V gene are SEHNR and FQNEAQ (reference sequence). The CDR3 bases that were read are TGTGCCAGCAGCTTAGCGGGAGGGGAGACG. Its translation is CASSLAGGET. The CDR3, in full, reads CASSLAGGETQYF.

In the case of this clone: The DNA ends 3 residues before the CDR3 does, and the rest of the CDR3 is filled in from the germline J gene. The chain has TRBV2 and TRBJ2-7; 7 nucleotides line up with TRBD1. The CDR3 length is 13 residues. The V segment lost 6 bases and the J segment 5 bases; nucleotides outside the gene matches: 7. Germline V gene lookup returns CDR1 SNHLY and CDR2 FYNNEI. CDR3 in amino acids: CASSVDRVHEQYF. The CDR3 DNA, read in part, is TGTGCCAGCAGCGTAGACAGGGTGCACGAG.

Concerning this clone itself: The CDR3 end is not reached by the read, which stops 3 residues before it; the germline J gene fills it in. The rearrangement links TRBV7-9 to TRBJ2-1; 7 positions agree with TRBD1. The CDR3 has 13 residues. Germline-derived CDR1 and CDR2 are SEHNR and FQNEAQ (reference sequence). After removal of 8 bases from V and 5 bases from J, the junction contained 6 bases not matched to a gene. The CDR3 sequence: CASRRQGHNEQFF. The part of the CDR3 DNA that was read is TGTGCCAGCCGACGACAGGGACACAATGAG.

Note on this clone: The CDR3 goes on 3 residues after the read ends, and that part is filled in from the germline J gene. The V gene is TRBV19, the J gene TRBJ1-5; possible D gene TRBD1, 6 bases. The CDR3 runs to 14 residues. Germline V lookup: CDR1 LNHDA, CDR2 SQIVND (reference sequence). V was trimmed by 5 bases and J by 1 base, leaving 9 bases between them. Incomplete CDR3 DNA: TGTGCCAGTAGTCCAACAGGGAGCAATCAGCCC. This translates into CASSPTGSNQP. The whole CDR3 protein reads CASSPTGSNQPQHF.

Worth noting for this clone: The read gets to within 3 residues of the CDR3 end, and the germline J gene fills in the rest. The V and J genes are TRBV19 and TRBJ2-6; 9 bases agree with TRBD1. With 5 bases clipped from V and 2 bases from J, the junction kept 13 bases outside the gene matches. The CDR3 is made up of 19 amino acids. CDR1 and CDR2 from the germline V gene are LNHDA and SQIVND (reference sequence). The DNA read from the CDR3 is TGTGCCAGTAGTTCAGACGGGGGACAGGGAAGCGCTGGGGCCAACGTC. Amino acids: CASSSDGGQGSAGANV. The entire CDR3 reads CASSSDGGQGSAGANVLTF.

On this clone: The CDR3 end falls 3 residues outside the read, so it is completed with the germline J gene. The chain links TRBV12-5 to TRBJ1-1; the match to TRBD1 covers 7 bases. This CDR3 spans 11 amino acids. Germline-derived CDR1 and CDR2 are LGHNT and FRNRAP. Germline trimming cut 6 bases from V and 6 bases from J; bases unmatched to any gene: 1. CDR3 amino acids: CASGRGAEAFF. The DNA read from the CDR3 is TGTGCTAGTGGCAGGGGGGCTGAA.

Of note for this clone: The read comes to an end 3 residues before the CDR3 does, leaving the germline J gene to fill in the end. V usage is TRBV20-1 and J usage is TRBJ2-1, with TRBD1 as a possible D gene (5 bases). Germline values: CDR1 DFQATT, CDR2 SNEGSKA (reference sequence). With 6 bases removed from V and 5 bases from J, the gap between germline ends came to 17 bases. This CDR3 has 14 residues. Partial CDR3 DNA: TGCAGTGCCAGGGAACGGGCCACACACAATGAG. Translation gives CSARERATHNE. The CDR3 in its entirety is CSARERATHNEQFF.

Concerning this clone: The read stops 3 residues short of the end of the CDR3; the missing end is completed from the germline J gene. The chain is built from TRBV5-6 and TRBJ1-4; D is perhaps TRBD1 (6 bases). This CDR3 region has 14 residues. Germline lookup yields CDR1 SGHDT and CDR2 YYEEEE. CDR3 protein: CASCRGPGANVLFF. Incomplete CDR3 DNA: TGTGCCAGCTGCAGGGGACCCGGGGCCAACGTA.

Remarks on this clone: Sequencing ends 3 residues short of the CDR3 end; the germline J gene provides the rest. The rearrangement links TRBV18 to TRBJ1-2; D may be TRBD1 (5 bases). The CDR3 consists of 14 residues. Germline CDR1 and CDR2: KGHSH and LQKENI. The CDR3 here is CASSPPGLVEGYTF. The sequenced part of the CDR3 DNA is TGTGCCAGCTCACCACCGGGGCTCGTGGAGGGC.